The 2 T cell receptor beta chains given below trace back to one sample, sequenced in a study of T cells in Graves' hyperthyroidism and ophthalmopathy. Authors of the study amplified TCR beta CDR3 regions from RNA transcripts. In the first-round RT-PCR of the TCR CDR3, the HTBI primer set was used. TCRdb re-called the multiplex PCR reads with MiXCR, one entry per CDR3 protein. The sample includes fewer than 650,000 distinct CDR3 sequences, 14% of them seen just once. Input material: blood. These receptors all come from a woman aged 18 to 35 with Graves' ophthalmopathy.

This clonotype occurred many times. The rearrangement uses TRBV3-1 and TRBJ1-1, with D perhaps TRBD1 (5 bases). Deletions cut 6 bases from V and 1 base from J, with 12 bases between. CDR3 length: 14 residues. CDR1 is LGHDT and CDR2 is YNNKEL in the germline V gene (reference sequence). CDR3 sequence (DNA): TGTGCCAGCAGACTTGGGACCGGGAACACTGAAGCTTTCTTT. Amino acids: CASRLGTGNTEAFF.

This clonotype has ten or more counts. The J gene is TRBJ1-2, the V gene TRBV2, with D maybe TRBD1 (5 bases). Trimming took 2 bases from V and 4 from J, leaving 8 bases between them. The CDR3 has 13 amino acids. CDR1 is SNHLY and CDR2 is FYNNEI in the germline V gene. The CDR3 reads CASSERGAYGYTF. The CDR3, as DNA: TGTGCCAGCAGTGAAAGGGGTGCCTATGGCTACACCTTC. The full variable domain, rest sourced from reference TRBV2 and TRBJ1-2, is EPEVTQTPSHQVTQMGQEVILRCVPISNHLYFYWYRQILGQKVEFLVSFYNNEISEKSEIFDDQFSVERPDGSNFTLKIRSTKLEDSAMYFCASSERGAYGYTFGSGTRLTVV.